The sequence of this T cell receptor (beta chain) was determined in a study of blood T cell repertoires in COVID-19. For the study at large: Donors in the United States, Italy and Spain gave samples during acute or convalescent COVID-19.

The authors' processing: Amplification of reference gene primers was used by the study to estimate nucleated cell counts. Assay used: immunoSEQ multiplex PCR; TCRdb lists only in-frame clones, some missing. V and J calls and clone size follow that table, whereas D and trimming were derived from the DNA. Here the sample spans hundreds of thousands of clones, 80% to 90% being singletons. Adults between about 18 and 95 years of age took part from 20 to 25 US areas. Participants' own reports of clinical history determined their cohort assignment. Sequencing was performed on PBMCs or T cells enriched from blood (not recorded which). The receptor comes from a man between 18 and 29 years old who had recovered from COVID-19.

CDR3 amino acids: CASRNLQGLSYEQYF. CDR3 in DNA: TGTGCCAGCAGGAATCTACAGGGCCTCTCCTACGAGCAGTACTTC. The chain combines TRBV28 with TRBJ2-7; a possible D gene is TRBD1 (6 bases). The CDR3 is made up of 15 amino acids. Per the germline V gene, CDR1 is MDHEN and CDR2 is SYDVKM. The V end was cut by 6 bases, the J end by 0 bases, with 15 bases between. The full variable domain, in which reference TRBV28 and TRBJ2-7 provide the parts outside the CDR3, is DVKVTQSSRYLVKRTGEKVFLECVQDMDHENMFWYRQDPGLGLRLIYFSYDVKMKEKGDIPEGYSVSREKKERFSLILESASTNQTSMYLCASRNLQGLSYEQYFGPGTRLTVT.